A single sample gave rise to the 9 T cell receptor beta chains below, sequenced in a study of cytomegalovirus exposure and HLA in healthy donors. 60 Vbeta and 13 Jbeta primers were used in PCR. Measured with immunoSEQ multiplex PCR; TCRdb has only the in-frame clones, and not every one. The repertoire holds 40,000 to 45,000 clones, with about half as singletons. The sequenced sample was PBMCs. Receptors originate from a man between 60 and 75 years old in good health and CMV-seronegative.

This clone was counted between two and nine times. In the same sample, other DNA sequences code for this CDR3. The chain has TRBV28 and TRBJ1-4, with 8 bases fitting TRBD1. The V gene end was trimmed by 3 bases and the J gene end by 2 bases; junction bases not matched to a gene: 2. Germline values: CDR1 MDHEN, CDR2 SYDVKM. The CDR3 sequence is 15 residues long. CDR3 DNA sequence: TGTGCCAGCAGTTTGCAGGGGGCGACTAATGAAAAACTGTTTTTT. Its protein product is CASSLQGATNEKLFF.

This clone was observed a handful of times. The gene calls are TRBV6-5 and TRBJ2-7; 8 bases line up with TRBD2. This CDR3 spans 14 amino acids. Per the germline V gene, CDR1 is MNHEY and CDR2 is SVGAGI. Trimming cost V 8 bases and J 2 bases; bases outside gene matches: 8. CDR3 in DNA: TGTGCCAGCCACTCCACTAGCGGTACCTACGAGCAGTACTTC. It specifies CASHSTSGTYEQYF.

This clone was seen a single time. The V and J genes are TRBV28 and TRBJ2-5, with unresolved D. Trimming pared 6 bases from V and 4 bases from J, leaving 6 bases between. CDR3 size: 11 residues. CDR1 and CDR2 (germline): MDHEN, SYDVKM. CDR3 amino acids: CASSYRETQYF. The CDR3 region has the DNA TGTGCCAGCAGCTACCGAGAGACCCAGTACTTC.

This clone was seen a handful of times. The V gene is TRBV9, the J gene TRBJ1-4, with TRBD1 matching over 11 bases. Germline-derived CDR1 and CDR2 are SGDLS and YYNGEE. The CDR3 totals 15 residues. V gave up 4 bases and J gave up 8 bases; unmatched junction bases: 7. CDR3 bases: TGTGCCAGCAGCACCACGGACAGGGGGCGGGAAAAACTGTTTTTT. Translated: CASSTTDRGREKLFF. The complete variable domain, with remaining parts taken from reference TRBV9 and TRBJ1-4, reads DSGVTQTPKHLITATGQRVTLRCSPRSGDLSVYWYQQSLDQGLQFLIQYYNGEERAKGNILERFSAQQFPDLHSELNLSSLELGDSALYFCASSTTDRGREKLFFGSGTQLSVL.

This clone was picked up one time. The chain couples TRBV25-1 to TRBJ2-2; a possible D gene is TRBD2 (5 bases). The V end lost 5 bases, the J end lost 3 bases, and 16 bases lay between the germline ends. Germline CDR1 reads MGHDK; CDR2 reads SYGVNS. The CDR3 extends over 16 amino acids. The CDR3 DNA is TGTGCCAGCAGTTCAAGGGCAGCGGCTTACACCGGGGAGCTGTTTTTT. Translation gives CASSSRAAAYTGELFF.

The chain combines TRBV10-2 with TRBJ2-3; 11 bases fit TRBD2. Germline CDR1 reads WSHSY; CDR2 reads SAAADI. The CDR3 consists of 14 residues. J was trimmed by 1 base and V by 6 bases; bases with no gene match: 0. In DNA form, the CDR3 reads TGCGCCAGCAGGGGACTAGCGGGCACAGATACGCAGTATTTT. This encodes CASRGLAGTDTQYF.

The V gene is TRBV28, the J gene TRBJ2-7; D ambiguous. V lost 3 bases, J lost 11 bases, and 14 bases lay in between. This CDR3 is 12 amino acids long. Germline loops: CDR1 MDHEN, CDR2 SYDVKM. The DNA of the CDR3 is TGTGCCAGCAGTTTCCCAGACTCCTTGGAGTACTTC. It is translated as CASSFPDSLEYF.

V is TRBV7-8 and J is TRBJ1-2; D is perhaps TRBD1 (5 bases). There are 13 residues in the CDR3. The V end lost 1 base, the J end lost 7 bases, and 10 bases lay between the germline ends. CDR1 and CDR2 from the germline V gene are SGHVS and FQNEAQ. The CDR3: CASSLERGIGYTF. The CDR3 DNA sequence: TGTGCCAGCAGCTTAGAAAGGGGAATTGGCTACACCTTC.

The chain recombines TRBV7-8 with TRBJ2-1, with D possibly TRBD2 on 6 matching bases. Trimming took 8 bases from V and 5 from J, leaving 19 bases between them. The germline CDR1 and CDR2 sequences are SGHVS and FQNEAQ. The CDR3 length is 15 residues. CDR3 region: CASLAAGSGDNEQFF. The CDR3 DNA reads TGTGCCAGCCTAGCCGCGGGATCGGGGGACAATGAGCAGTTCTTC. The whole variable domain, remainder taken from reference TRBV7-8 and TRBJ2-1, is GAGVSQSPRYKVAKRGQDVALRCDPISGHVSLFWYQQALGQGPEFLTYFQNEAQLDKSGLPSDRFFAERPEGSVSTLKIQRTQQEDSAVYLCASLAAGSGDNEQFFGPGTRLTVL.